The clone carrying this T cell receptor (beta chain) showed up just once. Its target is unknown. Relative to the germline gene, one junction end is altered; a read error may explain this. These data come from a study of cytomegalovirus exposure and HLA in healthy donors. Study-wide results and caveats: The authors listed roughly 150 TCR beta chains as cytomegalovirus-associated.

Amplification used 60 Vbeta primers and 13 Jbeta primers. Methods used by the authors: Later, an analysis found 75 million to 90 million unique TCR beta chains, and approximately 10 million of these were shared. Profiled with immunoSEQ multiplex PCR; TCRdb holds only in-frame clones, not every one. The DNA gave D and trimming, while V, J and clone size come from that table. The sample consists of around 110,000 clones, roughly 74% of them appearing once. Donors showed nominal health when sampled, although they likely had unrecorded immune exposures. Looked up from germline, CDR1 is SSHAT and CDR2 is FNYEAQ (reference sequence). The CDR3 has 17 amino acids.

The chain recombines TRBV7-7 with TRBJ2-1; 8 nucleotides align to TRBD1. The clonotype originates from a woman aged 25-40 years in good health and CMV-seronegative. What was sequenced was PBMCs. DNA of the CDR3: TGTGCTAGCAGCTTAGATGGTCAGGGGGCAAACTACAATGAGCAGTTCTTC. Translating it yields CASSLDGQGANYNEQFF.